Listed below are T cell receptor beta chains from one sample, sequenced in a study of cytotoxic CD8 clonotypes in ibrutinib-treated CLL. TCRdb keeps only in-frame clones here, not all; method: immunoSEQ multiplex PCR. The profile covers 100,000 or so clones, with roughly 60% appearing a single time and more than 35% taken by the ten largest. The sequencing used PBMCs, collected after 24 months of ibrutinib treatment. These TCRs come from a human donor with chronic lymphocytic leukemia. Both conserved end residues are part of each CDR3. A D gene is named only where the DNA matches it firmly. Rows give clone size only sometimes, using once, few, many, or a class for an expanded clone.

v_call	clone_size	j_call	d_call	cdr3_nt	cdr3_aa
TRBV6-1	few	TRBJ2-2	.	TGTGCCAGCGGCAGGGATGGAGTCACCGGGGAGCTGTTTTTT	CASGRDGVTGELFF
TRBV2	.	TRBJ2-1	.	TGTGCCAGCAGTCGTCTACAGGGAAGAGGTAACTACAATGAGCAGTTCTTC	CASSRLQGRGNYNEQFF
TRBV30	few	TRBJ1-5	.	TGTGCCTGGAGTCGGGACCTGGGGGGTCAGCCCCAGCATTTT	CAWSRDLGGQPQHF
TRBV4-1	.	TRBJ1-5	.	TGCGCCAGCAGCCTGGACGGAGCCGGTCAGCCCCAGCATTTT	CASSLDGAGQPQHF
TRBV29-1	few	TRBJ2-5	.	TGCAGCGTTGTCGTATGGGAGACCCAGTACTTC	CSVVVWETQYF
TRBV6-5	.	TRBJ1-2	.	TGTGCCAGCAGTTACCCGCGATATGGCTACACCTTC	CASSYPRYGYTF
TRBV12-5	.	TRBJ1-1	.	TGTGCTAGTGGCCGCCCGAATGACCGCCGGAGATCTGGGAACACTGAAGCTTTCTTT	CASGRPNDRRRSGNTEAFF
TRBV4-1	.	TRBJ2-1	.	TGCGCCAGCAGCCAAGGTCCTTCCTACAATGAGCAGTTCTTC	CASSQGPSYNEQFF
TRBV2	few	TRBJ2-3	.	TGTGCCAGCAGTGAAGACACGATTAAGACCGGGAAAGGGGGTACGCAGTATTTT	CASSEDTIKTGKGGTQYF
TRBV6-6	.	TRBJ2-7	.	TGTGCCAGCAGTTACGGAACCGGGGTCGGGGAGCAGTACTTC	CASSYGTGVGEQYF
TRBV2	.	TRBJ1-1	.	TGTGCCAGCAGGGCAGGGTTGGTTAACACTGAAGCTTTCTTT	CASRAGLVNTEAFF
TRBV18	.	TRBJ2-7	.	TGTGCCAGCTCAAACGCGGGACAGTCGAGCTCCTACGAGCAGTACTTC	CASSNAGQSSSYEQYF
TRBV25-1	.	TRBJ1-1	.	TGTGCCAGCAGTTCGGATGGGCCGGTAAACACTGAAGCTTTCTTT	CASSSDGPVNTEAFF
TRBV5-1	.	TRBJ1-1	.	TGCGCCAGCAGCTTGAAGAGTAGTATGAACACTGAAGCTTTCTTT	CASSLKSSMNTEAFF
TRBV7-6	.	TRBJ1-1	TRBD1	TGTGCCAGCAGCTCGCAGGGGGCAGACACTGAAGCTTTCTTT	CASSSQGADTEAFF
TRBV5-1	.	TRBJ2-5	TRBD2	TGCGCCAGCAGCCCGGGACTAGCGGGAGGCCGCGGGGAGACCCAGTACTTC	CASSPGLAGGRGETQYF
TRBV6-6	.	TRBJ1-6	.	TGTGCCAGCAGGGGAGGGAGCTCCTATAATTCACCCCTCCACTTT	CASRGGSSYNSPLHF
TRBV5-6	.	TRBJ2-7	TRBD1	TGTGCCAGCAGCTTGAGGACCGTGACAGGGGTCCACGAGCAGTACTTC	CASSLRTVTGVHEQYF
TRBV5-6	few	TRBJ2-3	.	TGTGCCAGCAGCTTCAAGGGGCGAGGCACAGATACGCAGTATTTT	CASSFKGRGTDTQYF
TRBV9	few	TRBJ2-1	.	TGTGCCAGCAGCGTATCAGGGGACCATGAGCAGTTCTTC	CASSVSGDHEQFF
TRBV27	once	TRBJ1-5	.	TGTGCCAGCAGTTTTCCCCAACAGGAGCATCAGCCCCAGCATTTT	CASSFPQQEHQPQHF
TRBV25-1	.	TRBJ1-5	.	TGTGCCAGCAGTGGAGTTCAGCCCCAGCATTTT	CASSGVQPQHF
TRBV30	.	TRBJ2-7	.	TGTGCCTGGGCCCCCACCAGCCCCTACGAGCAGTACTTC	CAWAPTSPYEQYF
TRBV11-2	.	TRBJ2-1	.	TGTGCCAGCAGCCATCCAAGGTCAGGGAGCTACAATGAGCAGTTCTTC	CASSHPRSGSYNEQFF
TRBV7-2	.	TRBJ2-2	TRBD1	TGTGCCAGCAGCTTACGGACAGGGGCCCCCAACACCGGGGAGCTGTTTTTT	CASSLRTGAPNTGELFF
TRBV5-1	.	TRBJ1-5	.	TGCGCCAGCTGCAGGGAGAAACCCCAGCATTTT	CASCREKPQHF
TRBV18	.	TRBJ2-1	TRBD2	TGTGCCAGCTCACCACTCGGGGGGAGCTACAATGAGCAGTTCTTC	CASSPLGGSYNEQFF
TRBV30	few	TRBJ1-1	.	TGTGCCTGGAGTCCTCTTGGGAACACTGAAGCTTTCTTT	CAWSPLGNTEAFF